This T cell receptor beta chain is drawn from a study of blood T cell repertoires in COVID-19. Here immunoSEQ multiplex PCR was the method, and the copy in TCRdb shows in-frame clones only, minus some. The repertoire holds around 370,000 clones, more than 75% seen once, with about 1.1% in the top ten. V gave up 5 bases and J gave up 3 bases, with 11 bases separating them. The CDR3 consists of 13 residues. Recruitment covered about two dozen US areas and drew participants whose ages spanned about 18 to 90 years. Cohorts were determined from participant-reported clinical history. The sample taken for sequencing was PBMCs or T cells enriched from blood (not recorded which). This chain joins TRBV12-3 or TRBV12-4 and TRBJ2-7; TRBD1 is a possible D gene (6 bases). The sequence came from a woman younger than 30 who had recovered from COVID-19. CDR3 nucleotides: TGTGCCAGCAGTCCCTGGGACATCTACGAGCAGTACTTC. It encodes CASSPWDIYEQYF.